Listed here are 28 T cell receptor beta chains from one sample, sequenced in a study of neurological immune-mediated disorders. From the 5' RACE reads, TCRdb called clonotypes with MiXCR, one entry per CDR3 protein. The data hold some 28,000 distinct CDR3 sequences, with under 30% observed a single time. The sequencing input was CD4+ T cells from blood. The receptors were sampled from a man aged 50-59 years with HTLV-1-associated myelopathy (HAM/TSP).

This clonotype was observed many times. This CDR3 is CASSPVGAEEQYF. The CDR3 nucleotides read TGCGCCAGCAGCCCCGTCGGGGCGGAGGAGCAGTACTTC. V and J are TRBV5-1 and TRBJ2-7; the D gene could be TRBD1 or TRBD2 (5 bases each). Trimming removed 4 bases from V and 7 bases from J, with 15 bases in between. Germline CDR1 SGHRS, CDR2 YFSETQ. The CDR3 spans 13 residues.

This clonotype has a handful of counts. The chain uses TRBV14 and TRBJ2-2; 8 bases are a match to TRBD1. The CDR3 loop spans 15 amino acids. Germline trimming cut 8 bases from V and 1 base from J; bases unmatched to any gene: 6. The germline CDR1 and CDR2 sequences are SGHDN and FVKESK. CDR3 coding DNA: TGTGCCAGCCGCTTCGGGACAGGGAACACCGGGGAGCTGTTTTTT. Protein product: CASRFGTGNTGELFF.

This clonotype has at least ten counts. CDR3 sequence: CASSLARERTEQFF. CDR3 nucleotide sequence: TGTGCCAGCAGCTTAGCCAGGGAAAGAACTGAGCAGTTCTTC. The gene calls are TRBV7-6 and TRBJ2-1; possible D gene TRBD1, 5 bases. In germline, CDR1 is SGHVS, CDR2 FNYEAQ. V was shortened by 0 bases and J by 9 bases, with 12 bases between the two germline ends. The CDR3 length is 14 residues.

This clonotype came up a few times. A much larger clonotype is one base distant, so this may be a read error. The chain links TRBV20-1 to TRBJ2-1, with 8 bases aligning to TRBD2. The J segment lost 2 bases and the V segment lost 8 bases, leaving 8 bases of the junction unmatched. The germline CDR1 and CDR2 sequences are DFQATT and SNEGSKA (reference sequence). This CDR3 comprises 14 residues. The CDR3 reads CSLRRGGTYNEQFF. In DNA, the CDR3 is TGCAGTTTGCGCCGCGGGGGGACCTACAATGAGCAGTTCTTC.

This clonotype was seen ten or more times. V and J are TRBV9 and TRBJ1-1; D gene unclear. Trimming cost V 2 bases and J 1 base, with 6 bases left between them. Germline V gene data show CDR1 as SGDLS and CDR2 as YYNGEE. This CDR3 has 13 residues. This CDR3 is CASSVRGNTEAFF. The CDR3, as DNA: TGTGCCAGCAGCGTCCGGGGGAACACTGAAGCTTTCTTT.

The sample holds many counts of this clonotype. Here the CDR3 DNA reads TGTGCCAGCAGTCCAGGGGCGGGGGCTAATGAAAAACTGTTTTTT. Translating it yields CASSPGAGANEKLFF. The rearrangement uses TRBV7-2 and TRBJ1-4; the D gene is possibly TRBD1 (6 bases). CDR3 length equals 15 residues. Trimming removed 6 bases from V and 3 bases from J, with 14 bases in between. The V gene's germline CDR1 is SGHTA and CDR2 FQGNSA.

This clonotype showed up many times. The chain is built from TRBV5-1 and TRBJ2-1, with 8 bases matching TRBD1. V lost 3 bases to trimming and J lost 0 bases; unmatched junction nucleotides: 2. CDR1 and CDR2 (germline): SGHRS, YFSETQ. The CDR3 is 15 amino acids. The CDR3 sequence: CASSSGQVSYNEQFF. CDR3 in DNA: TGCGCCAGCAGCTCGGGACAGGTCTCCTACAATGAGCAGTTCTTC.

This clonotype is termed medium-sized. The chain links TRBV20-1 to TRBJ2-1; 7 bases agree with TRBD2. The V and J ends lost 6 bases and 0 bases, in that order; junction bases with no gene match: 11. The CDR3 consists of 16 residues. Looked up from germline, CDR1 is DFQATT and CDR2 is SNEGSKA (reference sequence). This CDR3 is CSAFGTILPSYNEQFF. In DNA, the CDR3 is TGCAGTGCCTTCGGGACTATACTTCCCTCCTACAATGAGCAGTTCTTC.

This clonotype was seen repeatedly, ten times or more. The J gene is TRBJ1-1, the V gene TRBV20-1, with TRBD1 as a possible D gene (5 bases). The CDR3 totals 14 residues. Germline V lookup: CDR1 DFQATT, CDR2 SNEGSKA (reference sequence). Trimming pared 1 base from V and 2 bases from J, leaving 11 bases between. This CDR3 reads CSARGQLDNTEAFF. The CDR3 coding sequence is TGCAGTGCTAGAGGACAGCTAGATAACACTGAAGCTTTCTTT.

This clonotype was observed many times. In nucleotides, the CDR3 is TGTGCCAGCAGTCCGACGGGGCCTAATGAAAAACTGTTTTTT. Amino acid sequence: CASSPTGPNEKLFF. V and J are TRBV12-3 or TRBV12-4 and TRBJ1-4, with D maybe TRBD1 (5 bases). V dropped 5 bases and J dropped 3 bases, with 10 bases sitting between them. This CDR3 is 14 amino acids long.

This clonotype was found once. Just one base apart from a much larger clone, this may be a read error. In nucleotides, the CDR3 is TGTGCCAGCAGCCCAGGGGGTGCTAGCAAAGATACGCAGTATTTT. Translating gives CASSPGGASKDTQYF. This chain connects TRBV7-3 to TRBJ2-3; 7 positions agree with TRBD1. Germline CDR1 and CDR2: SGHTA and FQGTGA. This CDR3 is 15 amino acids long.

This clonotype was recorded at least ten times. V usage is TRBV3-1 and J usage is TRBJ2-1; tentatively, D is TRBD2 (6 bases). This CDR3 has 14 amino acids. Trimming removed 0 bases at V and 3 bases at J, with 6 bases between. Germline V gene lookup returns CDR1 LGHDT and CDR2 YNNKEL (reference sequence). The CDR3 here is CASSQERGYNEQFF. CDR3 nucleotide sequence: TGTGCCAGCAGCCAAGAGCGGGGCTACAATGAGCAGTTCTTC.

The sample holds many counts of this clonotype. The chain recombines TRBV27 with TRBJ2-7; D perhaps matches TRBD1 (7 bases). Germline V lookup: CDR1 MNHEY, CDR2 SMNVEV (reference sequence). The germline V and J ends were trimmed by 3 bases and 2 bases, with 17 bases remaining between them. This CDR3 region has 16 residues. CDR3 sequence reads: CASSFKGGGAPYEQYF. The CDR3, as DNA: TGTGCCAGCAGTTTTAAAGGGGGCGGGGCCCCCTACGAGCAGTACTTC.

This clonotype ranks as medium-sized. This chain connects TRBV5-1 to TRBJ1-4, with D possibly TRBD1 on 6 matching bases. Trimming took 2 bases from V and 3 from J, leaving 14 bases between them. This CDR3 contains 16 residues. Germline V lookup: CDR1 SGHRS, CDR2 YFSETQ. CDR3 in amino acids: CASSFGNRASNEKLFF. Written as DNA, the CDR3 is TGCGCCAGCAGCTTCGGGAACAGGGCGTCTAATGAAAAACTGTTTTTT.

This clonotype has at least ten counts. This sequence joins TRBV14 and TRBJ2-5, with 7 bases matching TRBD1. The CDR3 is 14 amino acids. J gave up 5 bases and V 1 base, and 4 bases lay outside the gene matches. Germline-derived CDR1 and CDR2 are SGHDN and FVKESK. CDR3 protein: CASSQVGGWETQYF. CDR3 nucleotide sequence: TGTGCCAGCAGCCAAGTAGGGGGCTGGGAGACCCAGTACTTC.

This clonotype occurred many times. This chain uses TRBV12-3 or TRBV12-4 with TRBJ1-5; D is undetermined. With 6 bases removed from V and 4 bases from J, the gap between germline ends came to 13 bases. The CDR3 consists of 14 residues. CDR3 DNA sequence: TGTGCCAGCAGGTCGACAACGACTAATCAGCCCCAGCATTTT. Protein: CASRSTTTNQPQHF.

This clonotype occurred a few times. Written as DNA, the CDR3 is TGCAGTAGAGGGGATAACACTGAAGCTTTCTTT. Protein sequence: CSRGDNTEAFF. This chain uses TRBV20-1 with TRBJ1-1; weak D call: TRBD1 (5 bases). Germline V gene sequence: CDR1 DFQATT, CDR2 SNEGSKA (reference sequence). Trimming cost V 8 bases and J 2 bases, with 9 bases left between them. This CDR3 spans 11 amino acids.

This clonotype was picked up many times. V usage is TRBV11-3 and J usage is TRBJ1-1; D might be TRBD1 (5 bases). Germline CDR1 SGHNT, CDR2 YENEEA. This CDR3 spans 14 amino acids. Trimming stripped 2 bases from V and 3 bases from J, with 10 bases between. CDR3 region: CASSLNQGDTEAFF. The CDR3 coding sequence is TGTGCCAGCAGCTTAAATCAGGGCGACACTGAAGCTTTCTTT.

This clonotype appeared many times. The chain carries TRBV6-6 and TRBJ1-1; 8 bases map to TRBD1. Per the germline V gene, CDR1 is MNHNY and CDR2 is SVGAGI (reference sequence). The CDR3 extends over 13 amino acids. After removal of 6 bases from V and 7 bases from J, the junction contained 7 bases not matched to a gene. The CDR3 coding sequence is TGTGCCAGCAGAGAGGGGACAGGACTTGAAGCTTTCTTT. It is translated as CASREGTGLEAFF.

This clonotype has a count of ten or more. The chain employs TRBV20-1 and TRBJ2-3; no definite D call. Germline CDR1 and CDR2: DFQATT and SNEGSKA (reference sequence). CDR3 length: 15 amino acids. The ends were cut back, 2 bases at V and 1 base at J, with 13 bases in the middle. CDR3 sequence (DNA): TGCAGTGCTAGAAAGGCGATTTCCCGCACAGATACGCAGTATTTT. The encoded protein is CSARKAISRTDTQYF.

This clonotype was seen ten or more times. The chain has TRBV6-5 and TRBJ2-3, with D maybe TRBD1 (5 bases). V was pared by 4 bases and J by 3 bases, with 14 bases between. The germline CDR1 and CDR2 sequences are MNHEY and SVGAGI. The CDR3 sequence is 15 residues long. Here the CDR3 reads CASSWGSPRTDTQYF. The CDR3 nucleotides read TGTGCCAGCAGTTGGGGCTCCCCGAGGACAGATACGCAGTATTTT.

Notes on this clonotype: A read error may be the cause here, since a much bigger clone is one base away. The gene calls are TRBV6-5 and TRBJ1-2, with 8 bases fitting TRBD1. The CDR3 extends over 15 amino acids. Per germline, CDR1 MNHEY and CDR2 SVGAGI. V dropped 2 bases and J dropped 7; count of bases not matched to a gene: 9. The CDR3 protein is CASSYAGRGLCGYTF. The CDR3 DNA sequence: TGTGCCAGCAGTTACGCGGGCAGGGGGCTATGTGGCTACACCTTC.

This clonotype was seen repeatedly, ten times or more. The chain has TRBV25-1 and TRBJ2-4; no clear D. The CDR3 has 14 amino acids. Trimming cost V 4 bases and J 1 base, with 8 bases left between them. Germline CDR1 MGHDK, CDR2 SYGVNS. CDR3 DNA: TGTGCCAGCAGTGTGACTGGGGCCAAAAACATTCAGTACTTC. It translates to CASSVTGAKNIQYF.

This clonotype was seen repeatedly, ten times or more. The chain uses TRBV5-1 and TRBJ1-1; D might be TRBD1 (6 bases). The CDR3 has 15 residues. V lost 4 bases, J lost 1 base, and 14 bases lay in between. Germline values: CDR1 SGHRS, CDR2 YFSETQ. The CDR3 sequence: CASSTWTAKNTEAFF. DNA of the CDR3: TGCGCCAGCAGCACATGGACAGCAAAGAACACTGAAGCTTTCTTT. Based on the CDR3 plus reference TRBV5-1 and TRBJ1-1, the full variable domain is KAGVTQTPRYLIKTRGQQVTLSCSPISGHRSVSWYQQTPGQGLQFLFEYFSETQRNKGNFPGRFSGRQFSNSRSEMNVSTLELGDSALYLCASSTWTAKNTEAFFGQGTRLTVV.

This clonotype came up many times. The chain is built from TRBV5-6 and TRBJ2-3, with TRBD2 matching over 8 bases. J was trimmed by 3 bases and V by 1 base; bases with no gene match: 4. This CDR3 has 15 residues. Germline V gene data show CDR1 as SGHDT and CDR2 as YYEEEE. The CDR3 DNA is TGTGCCAGCAGCTTGCTCGGGGGGGCAACAGATACGCAGTATTTT. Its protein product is CASSLLGGATDTQYF.

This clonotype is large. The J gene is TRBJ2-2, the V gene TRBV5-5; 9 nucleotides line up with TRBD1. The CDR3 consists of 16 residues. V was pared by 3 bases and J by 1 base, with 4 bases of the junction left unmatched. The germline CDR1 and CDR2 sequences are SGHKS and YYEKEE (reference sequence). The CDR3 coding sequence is TGTGCCAGCAGCTGGGGACAGGGCCGGAACACCGGGGAGCTGTTTTTT. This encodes CASSWGQGRNTGELFF.

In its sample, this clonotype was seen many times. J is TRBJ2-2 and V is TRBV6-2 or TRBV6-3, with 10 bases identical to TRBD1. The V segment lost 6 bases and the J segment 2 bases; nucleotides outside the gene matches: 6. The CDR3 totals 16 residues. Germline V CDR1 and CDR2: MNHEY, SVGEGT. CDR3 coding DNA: TGTGCCAGCAGCATGGGGACAGGGGTCAACACCGGGGAGCTGTTTTTT. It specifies CASSMGTGVNTGELFF.

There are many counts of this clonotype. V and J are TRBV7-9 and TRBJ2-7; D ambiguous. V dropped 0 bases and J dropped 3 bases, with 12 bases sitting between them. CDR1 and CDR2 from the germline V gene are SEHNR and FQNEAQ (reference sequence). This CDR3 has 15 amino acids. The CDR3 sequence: CASSLAGWKDYEQYF. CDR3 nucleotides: TGTGCCAGCAGCTTAGCTGGATGGAAAGACTACGAGCAGTACTTC.